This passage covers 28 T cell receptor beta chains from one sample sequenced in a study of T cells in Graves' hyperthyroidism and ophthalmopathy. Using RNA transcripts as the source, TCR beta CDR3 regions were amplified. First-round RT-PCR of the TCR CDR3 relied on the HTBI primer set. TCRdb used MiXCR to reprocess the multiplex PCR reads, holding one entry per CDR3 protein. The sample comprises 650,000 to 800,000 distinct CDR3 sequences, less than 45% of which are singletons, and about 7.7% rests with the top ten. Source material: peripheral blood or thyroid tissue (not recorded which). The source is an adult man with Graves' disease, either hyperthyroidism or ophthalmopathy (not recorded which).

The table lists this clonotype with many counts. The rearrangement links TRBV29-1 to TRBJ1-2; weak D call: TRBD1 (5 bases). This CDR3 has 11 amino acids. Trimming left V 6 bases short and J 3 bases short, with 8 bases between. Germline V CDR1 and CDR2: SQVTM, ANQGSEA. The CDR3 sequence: CSVGVDYGYTF. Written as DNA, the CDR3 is TGCAGCGTGGGGGTCGACTATGGCTACACCTTC.

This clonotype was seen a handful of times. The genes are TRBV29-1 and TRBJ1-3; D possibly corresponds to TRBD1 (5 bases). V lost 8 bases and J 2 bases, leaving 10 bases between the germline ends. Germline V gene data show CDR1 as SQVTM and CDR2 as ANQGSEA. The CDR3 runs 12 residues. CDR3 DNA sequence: TGCAGCTTGGTGGGGGCTGGAAACACCATATATTTT. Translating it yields CSLVGAGNTIYF. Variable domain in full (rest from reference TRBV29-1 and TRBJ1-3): SAVISQKPSRDICQRGTSLTIQCQVDSQVTMMFWYRQQPGQSLTLIATANQGSEATYESGFVIDKFPISRPNLTFSTLTVSNMSPEDSSIYLCSLVGAGNTIYFGEGSWLTVV.

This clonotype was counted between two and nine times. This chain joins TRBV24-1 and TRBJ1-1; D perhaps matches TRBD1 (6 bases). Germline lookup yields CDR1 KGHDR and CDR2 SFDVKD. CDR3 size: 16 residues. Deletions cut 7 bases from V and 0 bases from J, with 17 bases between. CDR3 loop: CATRSGGEGMNTEAFF. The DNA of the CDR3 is TGTGCCACCAGATCCGGGGGCGAGGGGATGAACACTGAAGCTTTCTTT.

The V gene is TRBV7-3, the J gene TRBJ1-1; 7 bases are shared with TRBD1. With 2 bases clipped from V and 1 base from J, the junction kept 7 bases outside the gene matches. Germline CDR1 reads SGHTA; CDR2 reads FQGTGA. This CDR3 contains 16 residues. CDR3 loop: CASSLLAGTANTEAFF. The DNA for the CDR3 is TGTGCCAGCAGCTTACTCGCAGGGACAGCGAACACTGAAGCTTTCTTT.

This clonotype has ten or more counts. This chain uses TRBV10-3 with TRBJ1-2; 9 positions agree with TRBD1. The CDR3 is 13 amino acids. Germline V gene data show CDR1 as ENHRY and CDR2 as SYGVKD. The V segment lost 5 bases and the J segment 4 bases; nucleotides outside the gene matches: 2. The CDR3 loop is CAISTGGGYGYTF. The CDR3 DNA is TGTGCCATCAGTACAGGGGGCGGCTATGGCTACACCTTC.

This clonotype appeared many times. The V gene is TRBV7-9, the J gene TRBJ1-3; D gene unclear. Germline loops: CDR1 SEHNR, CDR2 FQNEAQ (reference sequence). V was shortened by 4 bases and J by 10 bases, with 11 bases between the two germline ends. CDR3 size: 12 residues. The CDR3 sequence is CASSYSSETIYF. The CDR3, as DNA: TGTGCCAGCAGCTACTCCTCGGAGACCATATATTTT.

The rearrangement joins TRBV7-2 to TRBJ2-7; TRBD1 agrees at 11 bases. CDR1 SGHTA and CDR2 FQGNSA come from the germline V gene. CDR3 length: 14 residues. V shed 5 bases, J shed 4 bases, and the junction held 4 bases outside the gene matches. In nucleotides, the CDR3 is TGTGCCAGCAGCCAGGACAGGGGGCCTTACGAGCAGTACTTC. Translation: CASSQDRGPYEQYF.

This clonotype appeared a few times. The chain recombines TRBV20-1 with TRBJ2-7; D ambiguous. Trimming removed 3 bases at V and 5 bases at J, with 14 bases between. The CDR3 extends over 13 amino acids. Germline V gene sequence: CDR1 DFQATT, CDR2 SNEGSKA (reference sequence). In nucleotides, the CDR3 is TGCAGTGCTAGTCTCGTTATAGGGAACGAGCAGTACTTC. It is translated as CSASLVIGNEQYF.

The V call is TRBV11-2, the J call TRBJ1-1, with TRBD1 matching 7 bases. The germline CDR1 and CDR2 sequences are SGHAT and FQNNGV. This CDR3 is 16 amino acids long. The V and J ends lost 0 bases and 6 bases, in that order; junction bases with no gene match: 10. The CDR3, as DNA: TGTGCCAGCAGCTTAGAGCTGACAGGGCTAGGGTCTGAAGCTTTCTTT. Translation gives CASSLELTGLGSEAFF.

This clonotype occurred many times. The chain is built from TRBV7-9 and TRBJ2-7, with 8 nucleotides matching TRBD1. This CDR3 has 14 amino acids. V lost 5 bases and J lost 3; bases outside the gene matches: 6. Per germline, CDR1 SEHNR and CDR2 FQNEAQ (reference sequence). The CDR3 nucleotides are TGTGCCAGCAGCCGAGACAGGGGCAGCTACGAGCAGTACTTC. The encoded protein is CASSRDRGSYEQYF.

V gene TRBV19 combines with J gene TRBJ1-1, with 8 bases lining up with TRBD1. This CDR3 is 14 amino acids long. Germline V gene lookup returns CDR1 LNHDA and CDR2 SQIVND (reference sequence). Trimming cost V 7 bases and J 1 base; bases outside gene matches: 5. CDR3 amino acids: CASIQDRANTEAFF. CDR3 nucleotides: TGTGCCAGTATTCAGGACAGGGCGAACACTGAAGCTTTCTTT.

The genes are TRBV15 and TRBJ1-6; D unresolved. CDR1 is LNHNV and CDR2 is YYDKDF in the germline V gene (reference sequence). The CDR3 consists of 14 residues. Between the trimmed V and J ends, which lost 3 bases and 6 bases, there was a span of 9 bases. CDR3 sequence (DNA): TGTGCCACCAGCAGCCCTCAAATTAATTCACCCCTCCACTTT. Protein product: CATSSPQINSPLHF.

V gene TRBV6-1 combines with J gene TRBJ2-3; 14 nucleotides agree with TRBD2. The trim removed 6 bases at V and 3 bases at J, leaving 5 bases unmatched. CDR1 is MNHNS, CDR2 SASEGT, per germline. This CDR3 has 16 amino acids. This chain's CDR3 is CASRGTSGSTTDTQYF. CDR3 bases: TGTGCCAGCAGGGGGACTAGCGGGAGTACTACAGATACGCAGTATTTT.

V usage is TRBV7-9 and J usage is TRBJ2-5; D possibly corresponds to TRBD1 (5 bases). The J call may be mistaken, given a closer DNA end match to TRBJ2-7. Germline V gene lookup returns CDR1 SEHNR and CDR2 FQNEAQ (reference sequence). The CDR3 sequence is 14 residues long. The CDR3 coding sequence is TGTGCCAGCAGTGCCAGGGTGATCCCCTACGAGCAGTACTTC. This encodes CASSARVIPYEQYF.

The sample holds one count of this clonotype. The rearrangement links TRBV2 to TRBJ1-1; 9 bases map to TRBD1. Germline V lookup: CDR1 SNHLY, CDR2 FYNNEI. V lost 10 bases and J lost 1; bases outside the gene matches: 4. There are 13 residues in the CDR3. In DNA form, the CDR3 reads TGTGCCACGCGGGACAGGGCGAACACTGAAGCTTTCTTT. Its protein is CATRDRANTEAFF.

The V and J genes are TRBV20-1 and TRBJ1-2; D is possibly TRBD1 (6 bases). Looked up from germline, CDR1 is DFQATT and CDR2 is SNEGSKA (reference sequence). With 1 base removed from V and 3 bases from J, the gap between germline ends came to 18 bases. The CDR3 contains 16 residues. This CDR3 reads CSARVAGGGQDYGYTF. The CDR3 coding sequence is TGCAGTGCTAGAGTTGCCGGGGGGGGGCAGGACTATGGCTACACCTTC.

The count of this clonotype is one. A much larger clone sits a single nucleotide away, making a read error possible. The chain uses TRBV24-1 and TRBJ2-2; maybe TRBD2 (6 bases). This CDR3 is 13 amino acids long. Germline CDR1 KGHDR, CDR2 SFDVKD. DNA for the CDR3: TGTGCCACCCGTGACTTCTACACCGGGGGGCTGTTTTTT. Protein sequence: CATRDFYTGGLFF.

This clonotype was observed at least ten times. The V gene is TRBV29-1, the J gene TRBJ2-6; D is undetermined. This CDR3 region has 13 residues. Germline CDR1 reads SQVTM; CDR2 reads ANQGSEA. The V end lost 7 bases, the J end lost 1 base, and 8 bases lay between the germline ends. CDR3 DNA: TGCAGCGCCTACTTATCTGGGGCCAACGTCCTGACTTTC. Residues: CSAYLSGANVLTF.

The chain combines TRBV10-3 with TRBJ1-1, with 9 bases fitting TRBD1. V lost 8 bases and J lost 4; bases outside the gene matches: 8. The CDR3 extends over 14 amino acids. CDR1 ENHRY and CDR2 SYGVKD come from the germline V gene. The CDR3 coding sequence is TGTGCCATCGCCAACGACAGGGGGGGCACTGAAGCTTTCTTT. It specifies CAIANDRGGTEAFF.

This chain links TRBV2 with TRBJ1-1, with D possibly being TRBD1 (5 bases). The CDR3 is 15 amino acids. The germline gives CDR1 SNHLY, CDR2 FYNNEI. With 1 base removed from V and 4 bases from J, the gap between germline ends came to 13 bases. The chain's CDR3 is CASSEGGGGSTEAFF. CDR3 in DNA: TGTGCCAGCAGTGAAGGTGGGGGTGGGAGCACTGAAGCTTTCTTT.

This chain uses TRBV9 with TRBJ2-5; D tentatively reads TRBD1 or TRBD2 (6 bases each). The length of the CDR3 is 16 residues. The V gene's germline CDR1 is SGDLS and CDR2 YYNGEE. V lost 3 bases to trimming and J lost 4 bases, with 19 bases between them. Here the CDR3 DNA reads TGTGCCAGCAGCGAGGGGTCCGGTGGGGGGCGAGAGACCCAGTACTTC. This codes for CASSEGSGGGRETQYF.

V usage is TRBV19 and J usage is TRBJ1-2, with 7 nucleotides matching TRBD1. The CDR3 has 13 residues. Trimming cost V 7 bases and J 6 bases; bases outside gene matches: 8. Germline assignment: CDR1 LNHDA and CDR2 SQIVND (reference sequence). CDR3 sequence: CASNPDRRDGYTF. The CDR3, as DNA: TGTGCCAGTAACCCGGACAGGAGGGATGGCTACACCTTC. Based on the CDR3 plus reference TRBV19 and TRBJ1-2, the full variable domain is DGGITQSPKYLFRKEGQNVTLSCEQNLNHDAMYWYRQDPGQGLRLIYYSQIVNDFQKGDIAEGYSVSREKKESFPLTVTSAQKNPTAFYLCASNPDRRDGYTFGSGTRLTVV.

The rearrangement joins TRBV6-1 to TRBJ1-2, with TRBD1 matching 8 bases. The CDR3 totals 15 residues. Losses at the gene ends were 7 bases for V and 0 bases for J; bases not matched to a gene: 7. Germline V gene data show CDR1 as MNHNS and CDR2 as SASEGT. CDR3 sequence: CASNPGTGSNYGYTF. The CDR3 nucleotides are TGTGCCAGCAACCCTGGGACAGGCTCTAACTATGGCTACACCTTC.

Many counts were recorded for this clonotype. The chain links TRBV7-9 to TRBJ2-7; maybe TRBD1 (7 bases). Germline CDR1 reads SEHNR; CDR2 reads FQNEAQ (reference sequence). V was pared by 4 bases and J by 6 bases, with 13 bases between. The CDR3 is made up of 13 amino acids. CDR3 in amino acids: CASSYGGGVEQYF. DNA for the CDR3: TGTGCCAGCAGCTACGGAGGGGGCGTCGAGCAGTACTTC.

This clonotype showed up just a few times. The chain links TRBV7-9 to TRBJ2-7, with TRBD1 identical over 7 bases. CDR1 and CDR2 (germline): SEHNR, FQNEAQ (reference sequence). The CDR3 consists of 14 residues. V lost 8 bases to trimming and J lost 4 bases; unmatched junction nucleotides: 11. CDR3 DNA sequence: TGTGCCAGCGGTTTAGGGACAGCGGTTTACGAGCAGTACTTC. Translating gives CASGLGTAVYEQYF.

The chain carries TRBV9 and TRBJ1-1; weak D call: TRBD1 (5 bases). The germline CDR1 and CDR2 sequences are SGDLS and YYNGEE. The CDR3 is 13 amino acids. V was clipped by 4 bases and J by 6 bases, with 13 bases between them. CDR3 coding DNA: TGTGCCAGCAGCCGGGGCAGCAACGCTGAAGCTTTCTTT. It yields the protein CASSRGSNAEAFF.

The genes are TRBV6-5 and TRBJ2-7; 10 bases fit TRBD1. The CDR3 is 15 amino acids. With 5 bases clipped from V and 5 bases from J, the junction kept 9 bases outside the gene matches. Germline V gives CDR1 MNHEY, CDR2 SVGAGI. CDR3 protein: CASSRQGASADEQYF. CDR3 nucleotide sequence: TGTGCCAGCAGTCGACAGGGGGCTTCCGCGGACGAGCAGTACTTC.

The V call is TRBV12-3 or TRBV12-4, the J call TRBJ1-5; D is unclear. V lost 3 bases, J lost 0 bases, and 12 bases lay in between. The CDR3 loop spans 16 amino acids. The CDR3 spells CASSFYSLYSNQPQHF. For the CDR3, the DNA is TGTGCCAGCAGTTTCTACAGCCTGTATAGCAATCAGCCCCAGCATTTT.